The 25 T cell receptor beta chains below all came from one sample that was sequenced in a study of TIL therapy for anti-PD-1-resistant metastatic lung cancer. Time point given: pre-treatment sample, taken before nivolumab and TIL therapy. Most excised metastases sampled were pleural nodules or supraclavicular lymph nodes. Sequencing used immunoSEQ v3. Only in-frame clones appear in the TCRdb table, and some are missing; sequencing was by immunoSEQ multiplex PCR. Found here are about 2,000 clones, around 78% of them singletons; the top ten hold 7.8%. Sequences were derived from tumor tissue, sampled at baseline. The receptors were sampled from a person aged 25-85 years with non-small cell lung cancer.

The chain recombines TRBV6-6 with TRBJ2-2; D might be TRBD1 (6 bases). With 6 bases removed from V and 7 bases from J, the gap between germline ends came to 15 bases. Germline lookup yields CDR1 MNHNY and CDR2 SVGAGI (reference sequence). This CDR3 comprises 14 residues. CDR3 sequence: CASSSTGKSGELFF. The CDR3 region has the DNA TGTGCCAGCAGCTCCACAGGGAAGAGCGGGGAGCTGTTTTTT.

This clone was detected a few times. This chain links TRBV5-1 with TRBJ2-2, with 11 nucleotides matching TRBD2. CDR3 length equals 16 residues. Germline CDR1 and CDR2: SGHRS and YFSETQ. V was pared by 2 bases and J by 2 bases, with 2 bases of the junction left unmatched. CDR3 protein: CASSLTSGSNTGELFF. CDR3 DNA: TGCGCCAGCAGCTTAACTAGCGGGAGTAACACCGGGGAGCTGTTTTTT.

The chain carries TRBV7-6 and TRBJ2-5; 10 bases map to TRBD2. CDR3 length equals 15 residues. Germline assignment: CDR1 SGHVS and CDR2 FNYEAQ. The J segment lost 5 bases and the V segment lost 6 bases, leaving 9 bases of the junction unmatched. The CDR3 reads CASSEGLAVLETQYF. The CDR3 DNA reads TGTGCCAGCAGTGAAGGACTAGCGGTTCTGGAGACCCAGTACTTC. Together with reference TRBV7-6 and TRBJ2-5, the CDR3 gives the full variable domain: GAGVSQSPRYKVTKRGQDVALRCDPISGHVSLYWYRQALGQGPEFLTYFNYEAQQDKSGLPNDRFSAERPEGSISTLTIQRTEQRDSAMYRCASSEGLAVLETQYFGPGTRLLVL.

J is TRBJ2-7 and V is TRBV7-2; a weak D match, TRBD1 (6 bases). The germline CDR1 and CDR2 sequences are SGHTA and FQGNSA. The V gene lost 4 bases and the J gene lost 1 base, with 11 bases spanning the gap. The CDR3 covers 14 residues. The CDR3 coding sequence is TGTGCCAGCAGCTCCTACAGGGATTCCTACGAGCAGTACTTC. Translated, it gives CASSSYRDSYEQYF.

CDR3 sequence reads: CASSLFSGGDEKLFF. CDR3 in DNA: TGTGCCAGCAGCTTATTCTCGGGGGGAGATGAAAAACTGTTTTTT. The chain joins TRBV7-2 to TRBJ1-4; maybe TRBD1 (5 bases). Germline CDR1 is SGHTA and CDR2 is FQGNSA. Trimming stripped 2 bases from V and 6 bases from J, with 13 bases between. The CDR3 is 15 amino acids.

The gene calls are TRBV10-3 and TRBJ1-1; no clear D. CDR3 length: 13 residues. The germline gives CDR1 ENHRY, CDR2 SYGVKD. Trimming removed 8 bases from V and 4 bases from J, with 14 bases in between. CDR3 sequence: CAIFSQWATEAFF. CDR3 DNA: TGTGCCATCTTTTCACAATGGGCCACTGAAGCTTTCTTT.

This rearrangement joins TRBV9 to TRBJ1-6; tentatively, D is TRBD1 (5 bases). V gave up 0 bases and J gave up 7 bases, with 14 bases separating them. The CDR3 is made up of 16 amino acids. Germline loops: CDR1 SGDLS, CDR2 YYNGEE. The CDR3 DNA sequence: TGTGCCAGCAGCGTAGCTCCCCAGGGAGGCAATTCACCCCTCCACTTT. Residues: CASSVAPQGGNSPLHF.

The V and J genes are TRBV5-5 and TRBJ1-3, with D perhaps TRBD1 (5 bases). With 2 bases removed from V and 4 bases from J, the gap between germline ends came to 19 bases. Germline assignment: CDR1 SGHKS and CDR2 YYEKEE (reference sequence). The CDR3 loop spans 17 amino acids. The DNA of the CDR3 is TGTGCCAGCAGCTTTAACACCAGGGTGTCGACAGGAAACACCATATATTTT. Translated, it gives CASSFNTRVSTGNTIYF.

The CDR3, as DNA: TGTGCCAGCAGCTTAGACGGGGTCAACAATGAGCAGTTCTTC. Translated: CASSLDGVNNEQFF. The V and J genes are TRBV7-9 and TRBJ2-1; a weak D match, TRBD2 (5 bases). The germline V gene encodes CDR1 SEHNR and CDR2 FQNEAQ (reference sequence). This CDR3 has 14 residues. V was shortened by 1 base and J by 5 bases, with 9 bases between the two germline ends.

This clone was recorded a few times. The DNA for the CDR3 is TGTGCCAGTAGTATTACAGGGAATCAGCCCCAGCATTTT. Protein product: CASSITGNQPQHF. The rearrangement joins TRBV19 to TRBJ1-5; a weak D match, TRBD1 (6 bases). Germline V lookup: CDR1 LNHDA, CDR2 SQIVND (reference sequence). The germline V and J ends were trimmed by 3 bases and 4 bases, with 7 bases remaining between them. The CDR3 is 13 residues long.

This chain uses TRBV5-1 with TRBJ1-1, with D tentatively TRBD1 (6 bases). CDR3 length equals 17 residues. V dropped 0 bases and J dropped 0 bases, with 15 bases sitting between them. Germline V lookup: CDR1 SGHRS, CDR2 YFSETQ. The CDR3 is CASSLDGGPLMNTEAFF. The CDR3 coding sequence is TGCGCCAGCAGCTTGGACGGGGGCCCCTTGATGAACACTGAAGCTTTCTTT.

The chain uses TRBV5-1 and TRBJ2-7, with TRBD2 matching over 10 bases. The CDR3 is 15 amino acids. Germline V gives CDR1 SGHRS, CDR2 YFSETQ. Trimming at V came to 3 bases and at J to 0 bases, leaving 3 bases not matched to a gene. CDR3 in DNA: TGCGCCAGCAGCTACCTAGCGGGAGACTCCTACGAGCAGTACTTC. It translates to CASSYLAGDSYEQYF.

This clone was seen a handful of times. The chain has TRBV5-6 and TRBJ2-6; 9 positions match TRBD1. Germline trimming cut 4 bases from V and 2 bases from J; bases unmatched to any gene: 1. The V gene's germline CDR1 is SGHDT and CDR2 YYEEEE. The CDR3 sequence is 15 residues long. As DNA, the CDR3 is TGTGCCAGCAGCCGGGACAGGGCTGGGGCCAACGTCCTGACTTTC. Translated: CASSRDRAGANVLTF.

The V call is TRBV27, the J call TRBJ1-1; D unresolved. The CDR3 length is 15 residues. Germline assignment: CDR1 MNHEY and CDR2 SMNVEV (reference sequence). Trimming pared 6 bases from V and 0 bases from J, leaving 14 bases between. CDR3 loop: CASRATDEMNTEAFF. CDR3 nucleotide sequence: TGTGCCAGCAGGGCAACTGATGAAATGAACACTGAAGCTTTCTTT.

This chain uses TRBV18 with TRBJ2-5; D gene uncertain. The CDR3 is 11 amino acids. With 3 bases removed from V and 4 bases from J, the gap between germline ends came to 3 bases. The germline V gene has CDR1 KGHSH and CDR2 LQKENI. CDR3 sequence: CASSPGETQYF. DNA for the CDR3: TGTGCCAGCTCACCGGGAGAGACCCAGTACTTC.

This clone has more than one count but fewer than ten. The rearrangement uses TRBV29-1 and TRBJ2-7; 7 nucleotides align to TRBD2. The CDR3 loop spans 11 amino acids. V dropped 4 bases and J dropped 3; count of bases not matched to a gene: 0. Germline assignment: CDR1 SQVTM and CDR2 ANQGSEA. The CDR3 DNA follows: TGCAGCGTTGGGGACTACTACGAGCAGTACTTC. This translates into CSVGDYYEQYF.

The rearrangement joins TRBV7-2 to TRBJ1-2; a possible D gene is TRBD1 (6 bases). V shed 1 base and J shed 3 bases, with 6 bases lying between them. Looked up from germline, CDR1 is SGHTA and CDR2 is FQGNSA. CDR3 length: 13 amino acids. The CDR3 bases are TGTGCCAGCAGCTTAGAGGGGGACTATGGCTACACCTTC. Translation gives CASSLEGDYGYTF.

On this clone itself: Compared with germline, one end of the junction differs, possibly owing to a read error. This sample also contains other DNA sequences that code for the same CDR3. The CDR3 sequence is CASSSPWGARTEAFF. CDR3 coding DNA: TGTGCTAGCAGCTCGCCCTGGGGGGCGCGAACTGAAGCTTTCTTT. This chain links TRBV27 with TRBJ1-1; D is possibly TRBD1 (6 bases). The CDR3 spans 15 residues. From germline, CDR1 is MNHEY and CDR2 SMNVEV (reference sequence).

The chain carries TRBV6-1 and TRBJ2-1; tentatively, D is TRBD1 (5 bases). This CDR3 is built from 19 residues. CDR1 and CDR2 from the germline V gene are MNHNS and SASEGT. V lost 1 base to trimming and J lost 4 bases, with 23 bases between them. CDR3 protein: CASSEEQVRLNTVYNEQFF. The CDR3 region has the DNA TGTGCCAGCAGTGAAGAACAGGTGCGCCTTAATACGGTATACAATGAGCAGTTCTTC.

The chain is built from TRBV7-9 and TRBJ1-4, with 7 bases matching TRBD1. Unmatched junction bases numbered 10, after V lost 5 bases and J lost 4 bases. Germline loops: CDR1 SEHNR, CDR2 FQNEAQ (reference sequence). The CDR3 runs to 16 residues. In DNA form, the CDR3 reads TGTGCCAGCAGCGGCCGGGACAGCCTCGTTAATGAAAAACTGTTTTTT. Its translation: CASSGRDSLVNEKLFF.

The chain has TRBV6-1 and TRBJ1-1; D unresolved. This CDR3 spans 13 amino acids. The germline V and J ends were trimmed by 2 bases and 10 bases, with 14 bases remaining between them. Per the germline V gene, CDR1 is MNHNS and CDR2 is SASEGT. The CDR3, as DNA: TGTGCCAGCAGTGAAATTTCCGAAACTCTAGCTTTCTTT. It translates to CASSEISETLAFF.

The chain links TRBV7-8 to TRBJ1-5; the D is unclear. Germline assignment: CDR1 SGHVS and CDR2 FQNEAQ. This CDR3 region has 14 residues. V was pared by 8 bases and J by 2 bases, with 13 bases between. The CDR3 coding sequence is TGTGCCAGCGGGAGGGCCAATGGCAATCAGCCCCAGCATTTT. Amino acid sequence: CASGRANGNQPQHF.

The chain couples TRBV18 to TRBJ2-5, with D hard to call. This CDR3 is built from 13 residues. The V end lost 0 bases, the J end lost 5 bases, and 7 bases lay between the germline ends. Germline V gene data show CDR1 as KGHSH and CDR2 as LQKENI. As DNA, the CDR3 is TGTGCCAGCTCACCACCCGGGCTGGAGACCCAGTACTTC. Translated, it gives CASSPPGLETQYF.

This rearrangement joins TRBV5-6 to TRBJ2-7; TRBD2 might be the D (7 bases). V was pared by 4 bases and J by 3 bases, with 20 bases between. The CDR3 spans 16 residues. Germline V gene lookup returns CDR1 SGHDT and CDR2 YYEEEE. The CDR3, as DNA: TGTGCCAGCAGCCTGGGGGAGGGGGGGAGGTTCTACGAGCAGTACTTC. It encodes CASSLGEGGRFYEQYF.

CDR3 nucleotide sequence: TGCGCCAGCAGCCAAGGATTGACAGCCTACTACGAGCAGTACTTC. It encodes CASSQGLTAYYEQYF. The rearrangement uses TRBV4-1 and TRBJ2-7, with a tentative D call TRBD1 (5 bases). The CDR3 is 15 amino acids. V dropped 1 base and J dropped 3 bases, with 13 bases sitting between them. Germline lookup yields CDR1 MGHRA and CDR2 YSYEKL.